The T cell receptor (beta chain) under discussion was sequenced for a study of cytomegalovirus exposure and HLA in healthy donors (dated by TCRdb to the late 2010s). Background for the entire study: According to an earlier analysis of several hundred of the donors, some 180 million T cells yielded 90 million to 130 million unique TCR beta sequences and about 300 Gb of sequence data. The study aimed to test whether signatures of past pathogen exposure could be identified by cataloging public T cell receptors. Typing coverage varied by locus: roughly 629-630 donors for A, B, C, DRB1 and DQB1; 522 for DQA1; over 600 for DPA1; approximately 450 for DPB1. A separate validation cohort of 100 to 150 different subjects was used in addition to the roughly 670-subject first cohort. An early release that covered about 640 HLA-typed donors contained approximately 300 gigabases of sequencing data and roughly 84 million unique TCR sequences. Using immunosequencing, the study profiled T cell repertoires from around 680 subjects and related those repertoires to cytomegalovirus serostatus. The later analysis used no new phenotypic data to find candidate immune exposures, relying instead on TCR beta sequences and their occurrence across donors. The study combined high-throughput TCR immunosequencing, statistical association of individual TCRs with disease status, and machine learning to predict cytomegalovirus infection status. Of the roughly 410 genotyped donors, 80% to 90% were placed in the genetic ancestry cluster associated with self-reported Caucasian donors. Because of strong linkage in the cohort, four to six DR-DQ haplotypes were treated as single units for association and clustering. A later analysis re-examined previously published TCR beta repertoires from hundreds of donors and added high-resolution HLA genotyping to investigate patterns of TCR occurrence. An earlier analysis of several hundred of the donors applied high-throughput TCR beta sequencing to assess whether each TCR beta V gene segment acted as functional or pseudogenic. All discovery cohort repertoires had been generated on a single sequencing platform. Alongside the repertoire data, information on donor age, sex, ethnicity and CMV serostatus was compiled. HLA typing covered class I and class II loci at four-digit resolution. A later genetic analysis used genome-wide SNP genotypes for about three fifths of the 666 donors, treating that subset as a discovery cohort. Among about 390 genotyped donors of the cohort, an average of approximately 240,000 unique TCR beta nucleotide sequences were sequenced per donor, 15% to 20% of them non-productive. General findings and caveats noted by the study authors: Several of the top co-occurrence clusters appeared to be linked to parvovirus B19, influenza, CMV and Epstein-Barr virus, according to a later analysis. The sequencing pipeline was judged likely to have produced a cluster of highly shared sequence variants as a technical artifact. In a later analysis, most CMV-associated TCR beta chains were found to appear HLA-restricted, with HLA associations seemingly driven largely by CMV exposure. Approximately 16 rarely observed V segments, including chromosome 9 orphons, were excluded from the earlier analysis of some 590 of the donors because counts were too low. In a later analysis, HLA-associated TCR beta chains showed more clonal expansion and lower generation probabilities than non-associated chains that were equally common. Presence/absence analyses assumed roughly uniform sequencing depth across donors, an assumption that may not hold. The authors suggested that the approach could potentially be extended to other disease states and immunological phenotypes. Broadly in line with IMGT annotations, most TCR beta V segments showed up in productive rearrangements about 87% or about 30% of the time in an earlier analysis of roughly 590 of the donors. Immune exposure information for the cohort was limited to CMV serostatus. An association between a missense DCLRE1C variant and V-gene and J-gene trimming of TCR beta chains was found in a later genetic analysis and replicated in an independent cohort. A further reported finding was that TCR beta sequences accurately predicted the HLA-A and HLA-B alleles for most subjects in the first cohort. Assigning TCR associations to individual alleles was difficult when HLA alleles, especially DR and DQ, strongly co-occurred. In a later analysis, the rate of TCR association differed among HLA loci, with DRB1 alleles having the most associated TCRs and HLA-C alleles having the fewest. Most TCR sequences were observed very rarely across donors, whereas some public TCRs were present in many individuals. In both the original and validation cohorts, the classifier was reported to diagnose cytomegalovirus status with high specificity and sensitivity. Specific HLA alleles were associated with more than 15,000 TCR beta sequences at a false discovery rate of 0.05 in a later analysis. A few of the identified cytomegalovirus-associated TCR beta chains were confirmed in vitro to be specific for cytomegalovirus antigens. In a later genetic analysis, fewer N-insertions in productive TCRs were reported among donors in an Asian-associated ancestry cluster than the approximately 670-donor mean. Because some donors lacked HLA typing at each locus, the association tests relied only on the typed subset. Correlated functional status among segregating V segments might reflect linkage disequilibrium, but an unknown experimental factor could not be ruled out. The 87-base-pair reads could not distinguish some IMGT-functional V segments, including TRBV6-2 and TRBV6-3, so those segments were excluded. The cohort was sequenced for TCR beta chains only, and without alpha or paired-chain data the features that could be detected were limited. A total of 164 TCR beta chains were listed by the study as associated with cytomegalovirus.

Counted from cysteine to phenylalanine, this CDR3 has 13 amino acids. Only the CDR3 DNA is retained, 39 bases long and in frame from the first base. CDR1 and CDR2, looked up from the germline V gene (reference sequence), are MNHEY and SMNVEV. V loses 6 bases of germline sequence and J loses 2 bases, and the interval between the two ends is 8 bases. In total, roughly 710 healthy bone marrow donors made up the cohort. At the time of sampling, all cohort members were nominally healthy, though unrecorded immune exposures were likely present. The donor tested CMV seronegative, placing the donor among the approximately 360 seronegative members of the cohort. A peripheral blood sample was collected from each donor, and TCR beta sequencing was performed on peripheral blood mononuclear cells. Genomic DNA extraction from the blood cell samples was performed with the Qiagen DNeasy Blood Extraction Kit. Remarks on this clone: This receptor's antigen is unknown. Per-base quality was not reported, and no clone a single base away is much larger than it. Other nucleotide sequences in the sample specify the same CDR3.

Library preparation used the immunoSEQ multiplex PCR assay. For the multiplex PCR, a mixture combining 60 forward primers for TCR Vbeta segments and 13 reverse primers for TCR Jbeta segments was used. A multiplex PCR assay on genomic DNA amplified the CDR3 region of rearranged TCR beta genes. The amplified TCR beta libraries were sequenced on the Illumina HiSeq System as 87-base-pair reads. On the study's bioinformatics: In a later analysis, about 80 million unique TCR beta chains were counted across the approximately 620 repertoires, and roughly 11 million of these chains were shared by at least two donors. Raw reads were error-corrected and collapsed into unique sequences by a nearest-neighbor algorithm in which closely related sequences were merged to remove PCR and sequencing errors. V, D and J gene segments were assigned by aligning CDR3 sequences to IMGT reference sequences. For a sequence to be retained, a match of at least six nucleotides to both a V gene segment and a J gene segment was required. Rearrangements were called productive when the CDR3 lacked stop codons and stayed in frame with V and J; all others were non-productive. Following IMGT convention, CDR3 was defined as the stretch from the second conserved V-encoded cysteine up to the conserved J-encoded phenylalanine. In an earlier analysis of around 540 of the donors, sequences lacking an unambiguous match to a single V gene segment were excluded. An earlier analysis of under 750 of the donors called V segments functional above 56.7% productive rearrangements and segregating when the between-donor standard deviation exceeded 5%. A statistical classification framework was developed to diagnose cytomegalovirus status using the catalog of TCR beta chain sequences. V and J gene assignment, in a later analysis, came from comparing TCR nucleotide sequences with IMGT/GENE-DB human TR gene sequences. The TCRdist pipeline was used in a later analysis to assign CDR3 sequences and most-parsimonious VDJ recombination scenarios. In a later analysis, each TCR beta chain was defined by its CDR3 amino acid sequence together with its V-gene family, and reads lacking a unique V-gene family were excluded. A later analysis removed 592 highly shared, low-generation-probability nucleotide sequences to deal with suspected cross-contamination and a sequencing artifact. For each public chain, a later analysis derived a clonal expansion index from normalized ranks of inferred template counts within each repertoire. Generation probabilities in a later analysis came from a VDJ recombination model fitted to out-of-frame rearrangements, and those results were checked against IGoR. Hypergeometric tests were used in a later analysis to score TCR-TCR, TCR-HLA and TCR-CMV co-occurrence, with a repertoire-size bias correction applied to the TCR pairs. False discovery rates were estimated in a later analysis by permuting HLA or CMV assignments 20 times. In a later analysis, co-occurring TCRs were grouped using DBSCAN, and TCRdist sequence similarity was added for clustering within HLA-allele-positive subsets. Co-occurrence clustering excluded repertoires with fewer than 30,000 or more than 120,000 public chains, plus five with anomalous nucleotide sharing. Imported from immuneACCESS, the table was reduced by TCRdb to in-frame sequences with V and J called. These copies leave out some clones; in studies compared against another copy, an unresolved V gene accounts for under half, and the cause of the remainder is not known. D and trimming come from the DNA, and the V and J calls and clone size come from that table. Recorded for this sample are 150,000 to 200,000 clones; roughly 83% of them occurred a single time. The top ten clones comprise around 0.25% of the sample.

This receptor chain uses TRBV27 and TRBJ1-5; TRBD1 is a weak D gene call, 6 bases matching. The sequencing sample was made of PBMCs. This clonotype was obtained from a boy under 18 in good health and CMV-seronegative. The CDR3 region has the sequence CASRGGGNQPQHF. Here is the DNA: TGTGCCAGCAGAGGGGGGGGCAATCAGCCCCAGCATTTT.